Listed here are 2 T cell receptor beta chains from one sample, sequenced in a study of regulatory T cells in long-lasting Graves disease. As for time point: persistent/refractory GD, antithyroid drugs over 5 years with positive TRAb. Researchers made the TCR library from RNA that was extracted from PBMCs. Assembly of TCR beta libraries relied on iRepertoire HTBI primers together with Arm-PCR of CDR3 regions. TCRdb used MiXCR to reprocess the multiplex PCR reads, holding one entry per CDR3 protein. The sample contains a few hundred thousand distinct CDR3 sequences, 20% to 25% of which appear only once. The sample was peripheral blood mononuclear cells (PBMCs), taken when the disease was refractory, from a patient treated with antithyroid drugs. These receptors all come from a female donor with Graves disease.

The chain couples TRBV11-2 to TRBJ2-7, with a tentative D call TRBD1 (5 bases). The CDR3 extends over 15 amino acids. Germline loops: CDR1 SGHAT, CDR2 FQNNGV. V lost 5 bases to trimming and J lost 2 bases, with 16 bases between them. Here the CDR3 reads CASSLTGRGPYEQYF. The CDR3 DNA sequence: TGTGCCAGCAGCCTAACAGGAAGGGGCCCCTACGAGCAGTACTTC.

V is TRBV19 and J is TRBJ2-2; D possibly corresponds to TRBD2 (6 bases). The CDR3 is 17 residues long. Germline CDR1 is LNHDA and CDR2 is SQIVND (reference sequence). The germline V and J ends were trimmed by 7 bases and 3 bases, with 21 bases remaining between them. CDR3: CASTPLGGVGDTGELFF. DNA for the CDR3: TGTGCCAGTACCCCCCTAGGCGGGGTCGGGGACACCGGGGAGCTGTTTTTT.